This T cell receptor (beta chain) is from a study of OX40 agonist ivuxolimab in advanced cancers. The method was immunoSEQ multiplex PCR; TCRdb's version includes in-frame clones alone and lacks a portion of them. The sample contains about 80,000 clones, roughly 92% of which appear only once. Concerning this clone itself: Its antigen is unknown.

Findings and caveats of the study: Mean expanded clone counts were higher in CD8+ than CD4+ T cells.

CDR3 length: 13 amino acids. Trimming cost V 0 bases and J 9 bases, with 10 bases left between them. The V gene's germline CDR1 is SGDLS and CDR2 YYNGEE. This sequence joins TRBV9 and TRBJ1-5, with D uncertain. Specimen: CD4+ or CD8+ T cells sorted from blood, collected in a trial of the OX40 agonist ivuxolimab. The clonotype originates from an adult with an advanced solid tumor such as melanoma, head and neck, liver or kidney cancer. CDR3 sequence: CASSVDTVRPQHF. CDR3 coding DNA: TGTGCCAGCAGCGTAGACACTGTGCGGCCCCAGCATTTT.